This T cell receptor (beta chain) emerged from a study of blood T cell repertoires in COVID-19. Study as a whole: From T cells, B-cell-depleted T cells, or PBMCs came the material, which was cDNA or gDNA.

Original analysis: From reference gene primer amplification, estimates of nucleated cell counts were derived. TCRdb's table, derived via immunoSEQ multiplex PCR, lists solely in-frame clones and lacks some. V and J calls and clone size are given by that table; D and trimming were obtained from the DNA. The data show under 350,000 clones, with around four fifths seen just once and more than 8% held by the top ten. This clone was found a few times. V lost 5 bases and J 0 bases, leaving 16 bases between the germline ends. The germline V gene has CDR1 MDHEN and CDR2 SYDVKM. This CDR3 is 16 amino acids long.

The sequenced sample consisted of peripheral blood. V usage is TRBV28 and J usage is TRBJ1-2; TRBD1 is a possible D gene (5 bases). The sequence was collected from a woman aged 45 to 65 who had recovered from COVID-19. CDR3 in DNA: TGTGCCAGCAGTCCGGGAGGAGGGGAGGCTAACTATGGCTACACCTTC. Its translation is CASSPGGGEANYGYTF.